This T cell receptor beta chain was sequenced in a study of blood T cell repertoires in COVID-19. Overall study: Material from acute and convalescent COVID-19 was sourced from the United States, Italy and Spain. PBMCs, B-cell-depleted T cells, or T cells provided the cDNA or gDNA that made up the material.

The CDR3 extends over 15 amino acids. Germline V CDR1 and CDR2: SGHRS, YFSETQ. The V gene end was trimmed by 4 bases and the J gene end by 4 bases; junction bases not matched to a gene: 6. This clone showed up just once. Per the authors' pipeline: Researchers report that nucleated cell counts were estimated from reference gene primer amplification. TCRdb's table, derived via immunoSEQ multiplex PCR, lists solely in-frame clones and lacks some. From that table come the V and J calls and clone size; the DNA was used to work out D and trimming. The sample records about 59,000 clones, approximately 84% being singletons.

The sequencing input was peripheral blood. The chain joins TRBV5-1 to TRBJ2-1, with 9 nucleotides matching TRBD1. The clonotype was recovered from a man older than 75 in a cohort sampled during active COVID-19. CDR3 residues: CASSLGTGNYNEQFF. CDR3 DNA: TGCGCCAGCAGCCTCGGGACAGGGAATTACAATGAGCAGTTCTTC. Variable domain in full (rest from reference TRBV5-1 and TRBJ2-1): KAGVTQTPRYLIKTRGQQVTLSCSPISGHRSVSWYQQTPGQGLQFLFEYFSETQRNKGNFPGRFSGRQFSNSRSEMNVSTLELGDSALYLCASSLGTGNYNEQFFGPGTRLTVL.